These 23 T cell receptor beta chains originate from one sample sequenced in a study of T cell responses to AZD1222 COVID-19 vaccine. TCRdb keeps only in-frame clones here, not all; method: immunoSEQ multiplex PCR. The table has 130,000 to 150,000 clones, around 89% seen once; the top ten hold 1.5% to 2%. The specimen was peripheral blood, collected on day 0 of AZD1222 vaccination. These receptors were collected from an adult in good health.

CDR3 protein: CASSDRLTGETQYF. The CDR3 bases are TGTGCCAGCAGTGACAGACTCACAGGAGAGACCCAGTACTTC. The rearrangement links TRBV2 to TRBJ2-5; tentative D call: TRBD1 (5 bases). This CDR3 has 14 amino acids. Between the trimmed V and J ends, which lost 3 bases and 4 bases, there was a span of 12 bases. Germline CDR1 and CDR2: SNHLY and FYNNEI.

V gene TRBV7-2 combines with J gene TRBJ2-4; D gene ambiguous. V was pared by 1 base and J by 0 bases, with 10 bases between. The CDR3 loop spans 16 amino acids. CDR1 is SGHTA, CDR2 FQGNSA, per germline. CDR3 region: CASSLGVVLAKNIQYF. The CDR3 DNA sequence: TGTGCCAGCAGCTTAGGTGTCGTCTTAGCCAAAAACATTCAGTACTTC.

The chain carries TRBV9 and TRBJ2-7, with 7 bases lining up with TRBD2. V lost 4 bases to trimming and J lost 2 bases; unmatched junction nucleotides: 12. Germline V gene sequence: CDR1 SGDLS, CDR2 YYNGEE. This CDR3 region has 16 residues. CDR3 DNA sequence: TGTGCCAGCAGCTCTTTTCATCGGGAGGCTACCTACGAGCAGTACTTC. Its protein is CASSSFHREATYEQYF.

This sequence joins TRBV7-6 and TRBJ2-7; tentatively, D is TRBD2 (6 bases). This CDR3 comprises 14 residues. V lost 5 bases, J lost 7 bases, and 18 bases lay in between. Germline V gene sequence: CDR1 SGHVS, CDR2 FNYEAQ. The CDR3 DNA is TGTGCCAGCAGCGCCCGTTGGGGAGCGGGTGAGCAGTACTTC. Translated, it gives CASSARWGAGEQYF.

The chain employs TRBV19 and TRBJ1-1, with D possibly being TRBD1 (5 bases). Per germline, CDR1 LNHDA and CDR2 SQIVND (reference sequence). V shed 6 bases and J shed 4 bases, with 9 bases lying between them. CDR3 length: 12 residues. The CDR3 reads CASSRVATEAFF. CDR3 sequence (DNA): TGTGCCAGTAGCAGGGTCGCCACTGAAGCTTTCTTT.

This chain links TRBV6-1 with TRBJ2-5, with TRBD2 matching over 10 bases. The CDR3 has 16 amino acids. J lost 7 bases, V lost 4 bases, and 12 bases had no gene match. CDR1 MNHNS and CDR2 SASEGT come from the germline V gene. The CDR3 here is CASSAKRTSGIGTQYF. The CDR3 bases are TGTGCCAGCAGTGCTAAGCGGACTAGCGGAATCGGGACCCAGTACTTC.

CDR3 region: CASSSRQGASIYNEQFF. The CDR3 DNA is TGTGCCAGCAGCTCTAGACAGGGGGCATCAATTTACAATGAGCAGTTCTTC. The gene calls are TRBV7-9 and TRBJ2-1; 10 positions match TRBD1. V shed 4 bases, J shed 4 bases, and the junction held 10 bases outside the gene matches. The CDR3 sequence is 17 residues long. Per germline, CDR1 SEHNR and CDR2 FQNEAQ (reference sequence).

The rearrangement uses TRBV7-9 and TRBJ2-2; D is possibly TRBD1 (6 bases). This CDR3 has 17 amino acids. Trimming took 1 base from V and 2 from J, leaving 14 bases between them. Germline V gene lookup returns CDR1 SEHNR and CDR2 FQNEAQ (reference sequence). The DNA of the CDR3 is TGTGCCAGCAGCTTAGACAGGGTGGGGACAAACACCGGGGAGCTGTTTTTT. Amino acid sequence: CASSLDRVGTNTGELFF.

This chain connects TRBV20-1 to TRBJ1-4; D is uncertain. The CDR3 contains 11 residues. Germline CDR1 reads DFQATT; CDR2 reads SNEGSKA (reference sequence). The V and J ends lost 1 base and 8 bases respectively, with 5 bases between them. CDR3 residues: CSARVGEKLFF. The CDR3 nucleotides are TGCAGTGCTAGAGTGGGGGAAAAACTGTTTTTT.

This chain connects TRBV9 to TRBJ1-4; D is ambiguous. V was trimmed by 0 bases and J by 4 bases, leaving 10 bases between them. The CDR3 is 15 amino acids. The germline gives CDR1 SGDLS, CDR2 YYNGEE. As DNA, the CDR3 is TGTGCCAGCAGCGTAGCCCGGGGAAGTAATGAAAAACTGTTTTTT. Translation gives CASSVARGSNEKLFF. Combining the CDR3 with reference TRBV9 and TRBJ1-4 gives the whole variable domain DSGVTQTPKHLITATGQRVTLRCSPRSGDLSVYWYQQSLDQGLQFLIQYYNGEERAKGNILERFSAQQFPDLHSELNLSSLELGDSALYFCASSVARGSNEKLFFGSGTQLSVL.

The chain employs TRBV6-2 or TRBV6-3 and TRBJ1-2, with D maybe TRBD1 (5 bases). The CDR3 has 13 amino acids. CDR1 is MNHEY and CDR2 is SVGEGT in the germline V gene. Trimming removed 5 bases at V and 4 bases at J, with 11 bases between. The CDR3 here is CASSPQGGYGYTF. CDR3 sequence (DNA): TGTGCCAGCAGTCCCCAGGGAGGCTATGGCTACACCTTC.

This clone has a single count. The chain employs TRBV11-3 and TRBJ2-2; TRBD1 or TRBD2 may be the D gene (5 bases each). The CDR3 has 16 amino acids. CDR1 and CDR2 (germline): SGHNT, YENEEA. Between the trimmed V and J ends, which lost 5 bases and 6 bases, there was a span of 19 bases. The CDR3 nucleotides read TGTGCCAGCAGCCCCTGGACTGGGAAAGGGGCCGGGGAGCTGTTTTTT. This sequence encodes CASSPWTGKGAGELFF.

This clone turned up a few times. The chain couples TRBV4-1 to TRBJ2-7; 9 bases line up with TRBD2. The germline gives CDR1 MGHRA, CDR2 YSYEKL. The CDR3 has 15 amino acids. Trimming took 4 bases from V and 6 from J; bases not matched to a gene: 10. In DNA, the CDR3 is TGCGCCAGCAGCCTTCAAACGGGACTAGCTTCCGAGCAGTACTTC. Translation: CASSLQTGLASEQYF.

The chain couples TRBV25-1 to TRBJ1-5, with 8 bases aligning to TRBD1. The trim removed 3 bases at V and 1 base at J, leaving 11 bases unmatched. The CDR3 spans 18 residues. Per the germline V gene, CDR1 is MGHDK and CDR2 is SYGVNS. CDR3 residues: CASSDKNRTGMSNQPQHF. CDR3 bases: TGTGCCAGCAGTGACAAAAATCGGACAGGGATGAGCAATCAGCCCCAGCATTTT.

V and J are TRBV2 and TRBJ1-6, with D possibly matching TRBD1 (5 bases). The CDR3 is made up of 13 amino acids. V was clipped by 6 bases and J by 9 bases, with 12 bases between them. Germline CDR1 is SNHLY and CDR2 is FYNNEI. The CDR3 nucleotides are TGTGCCAGCAGGTGGGACGCGAGTTCACCCCTCCACTTT. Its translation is CASRWDASSPLHF.

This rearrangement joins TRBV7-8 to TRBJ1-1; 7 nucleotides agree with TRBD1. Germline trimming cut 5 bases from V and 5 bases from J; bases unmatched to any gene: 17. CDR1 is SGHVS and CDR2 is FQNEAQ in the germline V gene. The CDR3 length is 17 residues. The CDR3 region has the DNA TGTGCCAGCAGCCCGAGCGGGGGAAGGGGGCAATGGACTGAAGCTTTCTTT. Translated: CASSPSGGRGQWTEAFF.

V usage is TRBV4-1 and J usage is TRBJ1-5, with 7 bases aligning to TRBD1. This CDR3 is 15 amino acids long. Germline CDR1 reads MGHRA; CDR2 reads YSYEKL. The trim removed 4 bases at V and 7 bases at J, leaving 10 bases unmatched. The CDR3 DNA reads TGCGCCAGCAGCCTTTCTCAGGGAGGGGGCCAGCCCCAGCATTTT. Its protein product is CASSLSQGGGQPQHF.

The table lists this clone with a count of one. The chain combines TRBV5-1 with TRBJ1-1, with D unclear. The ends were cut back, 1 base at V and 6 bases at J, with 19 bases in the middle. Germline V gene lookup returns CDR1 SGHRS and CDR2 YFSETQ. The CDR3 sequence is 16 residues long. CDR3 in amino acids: CASSLSNEALNAEAFF. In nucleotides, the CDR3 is TGCGCCAGCAGCTTGAGTAACGAGGCGCTGAATGCTGAAGCTTTCTTT. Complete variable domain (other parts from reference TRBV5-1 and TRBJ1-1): KAGVTQTPRYLIKTRGQQVTLSCSPISGHRSVSWYQQTPGQGLQFLFEYFSETQRNKGNFPGRFSGRQFSNSRSEMNVSTLELGDSALYLCASSLSNEALNAEAFFGQGTRLTVV.

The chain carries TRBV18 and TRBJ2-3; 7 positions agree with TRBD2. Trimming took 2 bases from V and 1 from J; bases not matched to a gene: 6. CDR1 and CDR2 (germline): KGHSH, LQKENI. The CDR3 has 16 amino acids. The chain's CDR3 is CASSPGSGIGTDTQYF. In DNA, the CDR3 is TGTGCCAGCTCACCAGGGAGCGGGATCGGCACAGATACGCAGTATTTT.

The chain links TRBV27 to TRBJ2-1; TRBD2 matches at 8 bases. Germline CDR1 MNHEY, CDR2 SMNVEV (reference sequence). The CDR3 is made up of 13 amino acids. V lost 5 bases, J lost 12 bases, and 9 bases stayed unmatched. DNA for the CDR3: TGTGCCAGCAGTAAAGGACTAGCCACGGGGCAGTTCTTC. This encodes CASSKGLATGQFF.

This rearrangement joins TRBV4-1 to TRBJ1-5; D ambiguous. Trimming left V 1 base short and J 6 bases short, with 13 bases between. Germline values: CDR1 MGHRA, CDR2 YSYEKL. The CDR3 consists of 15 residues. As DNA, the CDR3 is TGCGCCAGCAGCCAAGTGTGGGATCAGGCTCAGCCCCAGCATTTT. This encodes CASSQVWDQAQPQHF.

The CDR3, as DNA: TGTGCCAGCAGCACCCGGACAGGGGAGGCTACTGAAGCTTTCTTT. It translates to CASSTRTGEATEAFF. The rearrangement joins TRBV7-2 to TRBJ1-1, with 9 nucleotides matching TRBD1. The CDR3 length is 15 residues. Germline V gene data show CDR1 as SGHTA and CDR2 as FQGNSA. Unmatched junction bases numbered 9, after V lost 5 bases and J lost 5 bases.

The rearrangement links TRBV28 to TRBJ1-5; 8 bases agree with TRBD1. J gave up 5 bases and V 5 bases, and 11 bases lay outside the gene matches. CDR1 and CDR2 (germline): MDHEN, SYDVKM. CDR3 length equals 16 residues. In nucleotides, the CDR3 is TGTGCCAGCAGTCCTGGGACAGGCCGACTTCATCAGCCCCAGCATTTT. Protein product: CASSPGTGRLHQPQHF.